Below, 27 T cell receptor beta chains from the same sample are listed, as sequenced in a study of shared clonotypes between healthy human individuals. The table came from immunoSEQ multiplex PCR; TCRdb's copy has only in-frame clones and leaves some out. The sample consists of about 2.3 million clones, around 90% of them appearing once. Sequenced input: naive CD4+ T cells from PBMCs. Subset specified: CD45RA+ positively selected. The source of these receptors is a man aged 18 to 30 in good health. Some clones in this sample may be carry-over from other donors' samples.

This chain uses TRBV25-1 with TRBJ1-1, with D possibly being TRBD1 (5 bases). CDR3 length: 13 residues. In germline, CDR1 is MGHDK, CDR2 SYGVNS. V was clipped by 2 bases and J by 10 bases, with 14 bases between them. As DNA, the CDR3 is TGTGCCAGCAGTGAAATTGGCAGGGAGGTAGCTTTCTTT. Amino acids: CASSEIGREVAFF.

This rearrangement joins TRBV5-1 to TRBJ2-7, with 7 bases identical to TRBD1. Germline V CDR1 and CDR2: SGHRS, YFSETQ. This CDR3 spans 14 amino acids. The junction had 5 bases not matched to a gene; V was cut back by 4 bases and J by 1 base. The CDR3 is CASSAQDRSYEQYF. The CDR3, as DNA: TGCGCCAGCAGCGCCCAGGACAGGTCCTACGAGCAGTACTTC.

The chain joins TRBV7-2 to TRBJ1-3; 10 nucleotides align to TRBD1. The V gene end was trimmed by 5 bases and the J gene end by 9 bases; junction bases not matched to a gene: 7. Germline V gene sequence: CDR1 SGHTA, CDR2 FQGNSA. This CDR3 comprises 14 residues. CDR3 loop: CASSLDRGRGTIYF. In nucleotides, the CDR3 is TGTGCCAGCAGCCTAGACAGGGGGCGGGGCACCATATATTTT.

The chain is built from TRBV7-9 and TRBJ2-1; possible D gene TRBD1, 5 bases. Per the germline V gene, CDR1 is SEHNR and CDR2 is FQNEAQ (reference sequence). The CDR3 runs 12 residues. Trimming removed 4 bases from V and 15 bases from J, with 16 bases in between. CDR3 nucleotides: TGTGCCAGCAGCTCCAGGGTGTGGTTTGCGTTCTTC. This translates into CASSSRVWFAFF.

The chain is built from TRBV28 and TRBJ1-3; D is undetermined. Looked up from germline, CDR1 is MDHEN and CDR2 is SYDVKM. The V gene lost 3 bases and the J gene lost 7 bases, with 7 bases spanning the gap. This CDR3 is built from 12 residues. The CDR3 bases are TGTGCCAGCAGTTTCCGGCAGAACACCATATATTTT. It yields the protein CASSFRQNTIYF.

The CDR3 protein is CASSRQGRGGRNQPQHF. The DNA for the CDR3 is TGTGCCAGTAGTAGACAGGGTCGGGGGGGTCGCAATCAGCCCCAGCATTTT. The chain links TRBV19 to TRBJ1-5; TRBD1 aligns across 7 bases. Germline trimming cut 4 bases from V and 2 bases from J; bases unmatched to any gene: 11. Germline V gene lookup returns CDR1 LNHDA and CDR2 SQIVND (reference sequence). The CDR3 spans 17 residues.

V usage is TRBV5-1 and J usage is TRBJ2-3, with a weak D call TRBD2 (5 bases). V lost 1 base and J 1 base, leaving 7 bases between the germline ends. The CDR3 totals 14 residues. From germline, CDR1 is SGHRS and CDR2 YFSETQ. The CDR3 here is CASSLKLGTDTQYF. The CDR3 bases are TGCGCCAGCAGCTTGAAACTAGGCACAGATACGCAGTATTTT.

About this clone itself: Other nucleotide sequences in the sample specify the same CDR3. This sequence joins TRBV18 and TRBJ2-1; 7 bases fit TRBD1. The CDR3 extends over 15 amino acids. The ends lost 6 bases at V and 1 base at J; junction bases unmatched: 6. Looked up from germline, CDR1 is KGHSH and CDR2 is LQKENI. CDR3 DNA sequence: TGTGCCAGCTCCCCGGGACAGCTATCCTACAATGAGCAGTTCTTC. Translated: CASSPGQLSYNEQFF.

The chain combines TRBV30 with TRBJ2-3, with D unclear. Germline assignment: CDR1 GTSNPN and CDR2 SVGIG (reference sequence). This CDR3 has 11 amino acids. V lost 3 bases and J lost 5, with 6 bases in between. The DNA for the CDR3 is TGTGCCTGGAGGCTACAAGATACGCAGTATTTT. Its translation: CAWRLQDTQYF.

The chain uses TRBV18 and TRBJ2-1, with TRBD2 identical over 9 bases. Germline loops: CDR1 KGHSH, CDR2 LQKENI. V shed 3 bases, J shed 4 bases, and the junction held 4 bases outside the gene matches. The CDR3 has 15 amino acids. CDR3 sequence reads: CASSPLGLAYNEQFF. The DNA for the CDR3 is TGTGCCAGCTCACCCCTGGGACTAGCTTACAATGAGCAGTTCTTC.

The chain uses TRBV5-1 and TRBJ1-1; D remains unclear. Trimming cost V 0 bases and J 3 bases, with 12 bases left between them. The CDR3 is made up of 15 amino acids. Germline V lookup: CDR1 SGHRS, CDR2 YFSETQ. DNA of the CDR3: TGCGCCAGCAGCTTGGACTGGGGATCAGACACTGAAGCTTTCTTT. Protein product: CASSLDWGSDTEAFF. Filled out from reference TRBV5-1 and TRBJ1-1, the complete variable domain reads KAGVTQTPRYLIKTRGQQVTLSCSPISGHRSVSWYQQTPGQGLQFLFEYFSETQRNKGNFPGRFSGRQFSNSRSEMNVSTLELGDSALYLCASSLDWGSDTEAFFGQGTRLTVV.

Turning to this clone: The sample has other DNA sequences that encode this CDR3 too. This chain connects TRBV5-1 to TRBJ2-1; 14 bases agree with TRBD2. Trimming took 4 bases from V and 9 from J; bases not matched to a gene: 6. The germline V gene encodes CDR1 SGHRS and CDR2 YFSETQ. The CDR3 is 15 residues long. Here the CDR3 DNA reads TGCGCCAGCAGCCAGAGACTAGCGGGAGGGAGTGAGCAGTTCTTC. Translating it yields CASSQRLAGGSEQFF.

The CDR3 region has the DNA TGTGCCACTGCCGAGGACAGATTCTCCTACGAGCAGTACTTC. As protein: CATAEDRFSYEQYF. The V call is TRBV11-1, the J call TRBJ2-7; maybe TRBD1 (6 bases). The CDR3 loop spans 14 amino acids. Germline-derived CDR1 and CDR2 are SGHAT and FQDESV (reference sequence). The V and J ends lost 10 bases and 0 bases respectively, with 16 bases between them.

V gene TRBV18 combines with J gene TRBJ2-5, with D possibly being TRBD1 (6 bases). The germline V gene has CDR1 KGHSH and CDR2 LQKENI. V lost 0 bases and J lost 2, with 10 bases in between. The CDR3 extends over 15 amino acids. The CDR3, as DNA: TGTGCCAGCTCACCACCAACAAGGGGGCAAGAGACCCAGTACTTC. This codes for CASSPPTRGQETQYF.

The rearrangement uses TRBV4-3 and TRBJ2-7, with 11 bases that match TRBD2. Germline V gives CDR1 LGHNA, CDR2 YSLEER. The CDR3 contains 18 residues. After removal of 3 bases from V and 3 bases from J, the junction contained 13 bases not matched to a gene. CDR3: CASSQGPSTSGSHYEQYF. The CDR3 DNA sequence: TGCGCCAGCAGCCAGGGCCCCAGCACTAGCGGGAGCCACTACGAGCAGTACTTC.

The V and J genes are TRBV5-1 and TRBJ2-7, with 10 positions matching TRBD1. V lost 4 bases, J lost 6 bases, and 7 bases stayed unmatched. The CDR3 is 14 amino acids. Germline V lookup: CDR1 SGHRS, CDR2 YFSETQ. CDR3 DNA: TGCGCCAGCAGCATAAAGGGACAGGGGAGCGAGCAGTACTTC. This translates into CASSIKGQGSEQYF.

This clone occurred a few times. This sequence joins TRBV4-1 and TRBJ2-5, with a weak D call TRBD1 (6 bases). This CDR3 has 17 amino acids. V lost 1 base and J 1 base, leaving 16 bases between the germline ends. CDR1 is MGHRA and CDR2 is YSYEKL in the germline V gene. The CDR3 sequence is CASSQGLKQGFQETQYF. Here the CDR3 DNA reads TGCGCCAGCAGCCAAGGTTTGAAACAGGGATTCCAAGAGACCCAGTACTTC.

A remark on this clone: The sample has other DNA sequences that encode this CDR3 too. V gene TRBV28 combines with J gene TRBJ2-1; D might be TRBD1 or TRBD2, each matching 5 bases. Germline V lookup: CDR1 MDHEN, CDR2 SYDVKM. Trimming cost V 6 bases and J 2 bases, with 14 bases left between them. This CDR3 has 15 residues. Here the CDR3 DNA reads TGTGCCAGCAGCTCGACGGGACGCCCCTACAATGAGCAGTTCTTC. Protein: CASSSTGRPYNEQFF.

The chain joins TRBV7-9 to TRBJ2-4; the match to TRBD2 covers 13 bases. CDR1 and CDR2 from the germline V gene are SEHNR and FQNEAQ (reference sequence). CDR3 size: 17 residues. The V gene end was trimmed by 2 bases and the J gene end by 5 bases; junction bases not matched to a gene: 6. In nucleotides, the CDR3 is TGTGCCAGCAGCTTATCGGGACTAGCGGGGCGAGAAAACATTCAGTACTTC. It yields the protein CASSLSGLAGRENIQYF.

The CDR3 spells CASSGQGADQPQHF. CDR3 in DNA: TGTGCCAGCTCAGGACAGGGGGCGGATCAGCCCCAGCATTTT. This chain uses TRBV18 with TRBJ1-5, with 11 bases matching TRBD1. CDR1 KGHSH and CDR2 LQKENI come from the germline V gene. The CDR3 covers 14 residues. Trimming removed 5 bases from V and 5 bases from J; junction bases left unmatched: 2.

The CDR3 loop is CASRRQGAGELFF. For the CDR3, the DNA is TGCGCCAGCAGGAGACAGGGGGCCGGGGAGCTGTTTTTT. The V call is TRBV10-2, the J call TRBJ2-2; 9 positions agree with TRBD1. Germline V gene data show CDR1 as WSHSY and CDR2 as SAAADI. This CDR3 has 13 residues. The J segment lost 6 bases and the V segment lost 6 bases, leaving 2 bases of the junction unmatched.

Points on this clone: The same CDR3 can be traced to other DNA sequences in this sample. The CDR3 sequence is CSVETNYGYTF. The CDR3 DNA reads as TGCAGCGTTGAAACTAACTATGGCTACACCTTC. V gene TRBV29-1 combines with J gene TRBJ1-2; D is unclear. Germline V gives CDR1 SQVTM, CDR2 ANQGSEA. The CDR3 consists of 11 residues. V dropped 2 bases and J dropped 0 bases, with 1 base sitting between them. The variable domain in full, with the rest retrieved from reference TRBV29-1 and TRBJ1-2, is SAVISQKPSRDICQRGTSLTIQCQVDSQVTMMFWYRQQPGQSLTLIATANQGSEATYESGFVIDKFPISRPNLTFSTLTVSNMSPEDSSIYLCSVETNYGYTFGSGTRLTVV.

As to this clone: Other DNA sequences of this sample code for an identical CDR3. The rearrangement uses TRBV11-3 and TRBJ2-1; no reliable D call. Germline V gene lookup returns CDR1 SGHNT and CDR2 YENEEA. The ends were cut back, 5 bases at V and 4 bases at J, with 6 bases in the middle. This CDR3 comprises 12 residues. In nucleotides, the CDR3 is TGTGCCAGCAGCCCAGGTTACAATGAGCAGTTCTTC. Translation: CASSPGYNEQFF.

The V gene is TRBV4-3, the J gene TRBJ1-4; weak D call: TRBD1 (5 bases). The germline V gene encodes CDR1 LGHNA and CDR2 YSLEER. Trimming pared 0 bases from V and 8 bases from J, leaving 13 bases between. The CDR3 extends over 15 amino acids. The CDR3 sequence is CASSQEAGKEEKLFF. CDR3 coding DNA: TGCGCCAGCAGCCAAGAGGCAGGGAAGGAAGAAAAACTGTTTTTT.

The CDR3 nucleotides are TGTGCCAGCAGCCCCCTTCCGTTCGAGCAGTACTTC. This translates into CASSPLPFEQYF. The rearrangement uses TRBV14 and TRBJ2-7; D unclear. The CDR3 loop spans 12 amino acids. Germline V gene data show CDR1 as SGHDN and CDR2 as FVKESK. Trimming removed 4 bases from V and 6 bases from J, with 10 bases in between.

V is TRBV19 and J is TRBJ2-7; D is uncertain. From germline, CDR1 is LNHDA and CDR2 SQIVND (reference sequence). The CDR3 covers 12 residues. V dropped 5 bases and J dropped 0 bases, with 5 bases sitting between them. DNA of the CDR3: TGTGCCAGTAGTCAGAACTCCTACGAGCAGTACTTC. It encodes CASSQNSYEQYF.

The chain carries TRBV11-2 and TRBJ2-1; maybe TRBD2 (5 bases). V lost 1 base and J 7 bases, leaving 14 bases between the germline ends. The CDR3 sequence is 15 residues long. Looked up from germline, CDR1 is SGHAT and CDR2 is FQNNGV. The CDR3 DNA reads TGTGCCAGCAGCTTAGCCCGAGAGGGTACGAATGAGCAGTTCTTC. It yields the protein CASSLAREGTNEQFF.